The 14 T cell receptor beta chains presented below share a single source sample, sequenced in a study of patients and donors after allogeneic stem cell transplantation. One entry per CDR3 protein, called by TCRdb with MiXCR from the RT-PCR reads. Counted here are roughly 180,000 distinct CDR3 sequences, 40% to 45% occurring once; the ten biggest clones make up less than 40%. The sample consisted of blood, either unsorted or a sorted T cell fraction (not recorded which). The source of these receptors is a human donor who was either an allogeneic HSCT recipient or a stem cell or donor lymphocyte infusion donor (not recorded which). It is not recorded whose cells these are; they may come from a transplant donor.

This chain joins TRBV12-3 or TRBV12-4 and TRBJ2-5; 9 nucleotides agree with TRBD1. The CDR3 is 14 amino acids. The J segment lost 3 bases and the V segment lost 6 bases, leaving 5 bases of the junction unmatched. This CDR3 is CASRTGTGKETQYF. The CDR3 DNA is TGTGCCAGCAGGACCGGGACAGGGAAAGAGACCCAGTACTTC.

This clonotype was seen more than once but under ten times. V usage is TRBV3-1 and J usage is TRBJ1-2; weak D call: TRBD1 (5 bases). The germline CDR1 and CDR2 sequences are LGHDT and YNNKEL (reference sequence). This CDR3 spans 13 amino acids. The ends were cut back, 0 bases at V and 7 bases at J, with 9 bases in the middle. The CDR3 loop is CASSQEMRGGYTF. CDR3 DNA sequence: TGTGCCAGCAGCCAAGAGATGAGGGGTGGCTACACCTTC.

V is TRBV3-1 and J is TRBJ2-7; TRBD1 is a possible D gene (6 bases). The CDR3 covers 16 residues. The ends were cut back, 2 bases at V and 2 bases at J, with 16 bases in the middle. Germline values: CDR1 LGHDT, CDR2 YNNKEL (reference sequence). The CDR3 region is CASSQRGAGAPYEQYF. CDR3 bases: TGTGCCAGCAGCCAACGAGGGGCAGGGGCACCCTACGAGCAGTACTTC.

This clonotype was recorded at least ten times. The rearrangement uses TRBV5-1 and TRBJ1-2, with no clear D. Trimming took off 0 bases at V and 9 bases at J, with 12 bases between the two ends. CDR3 length: 13 amino acids. CDR1 and CDR2 (germline): SGHRS, YFSETQ. This CDR3 reads CASSLEGKIRYTF. As DNA, the CDR3 is TGCGCCAGCAGCTTGGAAGGGAAAATTCGCTACACCTTC. Full variable domain (remainder filled in from reference TRBV5-1 and TRBJ1-2): KAGVTQTPRYLIKTRGQQVTLSCSPISGHRSVSWYQQTPGQGLQFLFEYFSETQRNKGNFPGRFSGRQFSNSRSEMNVSTLELGDSALYLCASSLEGKIRYTFGSGTRLTVV.

The chain joins TRBV3-1 to TRBJ2-7, with D possibly being TRBD1 (6 bases). V lost 2 bases, J lost 3 bases, and 11 bases lay in between. The CDR3 is made up of 14 amino acids. CDR1 and CDR2 (germline): LGHDT, YNNKEL (reference sequence). The CDR3 region has the DNA TGTGCCAGCAGCCAAAATACAGGGAACTACGAGCAGTACTTC. Translation gives CASSQNTGNYEQYF.

V usage is TRBV6-5 and J usage is TRBJ2-2; 7 bases agree with TRBD1. The length of the CDR3 is 17 residues. The germline V gene encodes CDR1 MNHEY and CDR2 SVGAGI. The V gene end was trimmed by 2 bases and the J gene end by 0 bases; junction bases not matched to a gene: 6. The CDR3 nucleotides are TGTGCCAGCAGTTACAGTCCCACAGGGGCGAACACCGGGGAGCTGTTTTTT. As protein: CASSYSPTGANTGELFF.

The genes are TRBV6-4 and TRBJ2-1; 10 nucleotides line up with TRBD2. The CDR3 spans 16 residues. Germline V lookup: CDR1 MRHNA, CDR2 SNTAGT. V trimming: 6 bases; J trimming: 5 bases; junction bases outside the gene matches: 10. CDR3 amino acids: CASSFSSGSRDNEQFF. Here the CDR3 DNA reads TGTGCCAGCAGCTTTTCTAGCGGGAGTCGCGACAATGAGCAGTTCTTC.

This clonotype has a handful of counts. The rearrangement links TRBV7-9 to TRBJ1-2; TRBD1 is a possible D gene (5 bases). The CDR3 spans 13 residues. The germline V and J ends were trimmed by 5 bases and 4 bases, with 11 bases remaining between them. Germline V gene data show CDR1 as SEHNR and CDR2 as FQNEAQ (reference sequence). CDR3 coding DNA: TGTGCCAGCAGCCTCGGGACTGTCTATGGCTACACCTTC. It codes for CASSLGTVYGYTF. Full variable domain (rest looked up from reference TRBV7-9 and TRBJ1-2): DTGVSQNPRHKITKRGQNVTFRCDPISEHNRLYWYRQTLGQGPEFLTYFQNEAQLEKSRLLSDRFSAERPKGSFSTLEIQRTEQGDSAMYLCASSLGTVYGYTFGSGTRLTVV.

The CDR3 region has the DNA TGTGCCAGCAGCTTATGGCAGCGCCCAGATACGCAGTATTTT. Amino acid sequence: CASSLWQRPDTQYF. The chain is built from TRBV7-6 and TRBJ2-3, with unresolved D. Looked up from germline, CDR1 is SGHVS and CDR2 is FNYEAQ. Between the trimmed V and J ends, which lost 2 bases and 4 bases, there was a span of 10 bases. The CDR3 totals 14 residues.

V gene TRBV6-2 or TRBV6-3 combines with J gene TRBJ2-2; TRBD2 matches 9 bases. Germline V gene lookup returns CDR1 MNHEY and CDR2 SVGEGT. CDR3 length: 14 amino acids. Germline trimming cut 4 bases from V and 10 bases from J; bases unmatched to any gene: 7. The CDR3 is CASSSGLAVVELFF. The CDR3 DNA sequence: TGTGCCAGCAGTTCGGGACTAGCCGTAGTGGAGCTGTTTTTT.

This clonotype appeared a single time. CDR3 sequence (DNA): TGTGCCAGCAGACCCGGGGGCAAAAAAGAGACCCAGTACTTC. Residues: CASRPGGKKETQYF. The chain carries TRBV27 and TRBJ2-5; D might be TRBD1 or TRBD2, each matching 6 bases. V was clipped by 6 bases and J by 3 bases, with 14 bases between them. This CDR3 has 14 residues. Germline values: CDR1 MNHEY, CDR2 SMNVEV (reference sequence).

This clonotype was counted only a few times. The V call is TRBV7-9, the J call TRBJ1-1; no reliable D call. Germline V gene lookup returns CDR1 SEHNR and CDR2 FQNEAQ (reference sequence). V dropped 2 bases and J dropped 4 bases, with 8 bases sitting between them. CDR3 length: 13 amino acids. The CDR3 DNA reads as TGTGCCAGCAGCTTATGGTCCGTCACTGAAGCTTTCTTT. This codes for CASSLWSVTEAFF.

The chain uses TRBV12-3 or TRBV12-4 and TRBJ1-1, with D perhaps TRBD1 (6 bases). CDR3 length equals 11 residues. Trimming removed 5 bases at V and 10 bases at J, with 11 bases between. Here the CDR3 reads CASSTGGRAFF. The CDR3 DNA reads as TGTGCCAGCAGTACCGGGGGCAGAGCTTTCTTT.

This chain connects TRBV9 to TRBJ2-3; 10 bases are shared with TRBD1. The CDR3 loop spans 17 amino acids. CDR1 is SGDLS and CDR2 is YYNGEE in the germline V gene. J gave up 3 bases and V 2 bases, and 9 bases lay outside the gene matches. In DNA form, the CDR3 reads TGTGCCAGCAGCGTTACCGGCGGGACAGGGGTAACAGATACGCAGTATTTT. Protein sequence: CASSVTGGTGVTDTQYF.